This TCR beta chain stems from a study of radiation and T cells in renal cell carcinoma. General observations from the study: From baseline, blood top tumor clonotypes peaked at 2 weeks post-radiation.

This CDR3 is built from 15 residues. Germline CDR1 is LNHNV and CDR2 is YYDKDF (reference sequence). Trimming removed 5 bases from V and 4 bases from J; junction bases left unmatched: 7. With respect to this clone: Its specificity is unknown.

The protocol was immunoSEQ multiplex PCR, while the TCRdb copy is restricted to in-frame clones and leaves out a portion. The sample lists about 77,000 clones; roughly 80% were seen once. Time point defined: blood 4 weeks post-SBRT, at nephrectomy. Treatment here: 15 Gy SBRT to primary tumor, nephrectomy 4 weeks later. Nephrectomy followed 15 Gy stereotactic body radiation by 4 weeks. Radiation-treated patients gave blood at baseline, week 2 and week 4. This specimen was blood, taken from a patient whose treatment included radiotherapy and nephrectomy. This chain links TRBV15 with TRBJ2-5; 10 positions agree with TRBD1. This clonotype was obtained from a woman aged 55-70 years with renal cell carcinoma. In nucleotides, the CDR3 is TGTGCCACCAGCCGGAGCCGGGACAGGGGAGAGACCCAGTACTTC. This gives the protein CATSRSRDRGETQYF. Drawing the rest from reference TRBV15 and TRBJ2-5, the complete variable domain is DAMVIQNPRYQVTQFGKPVTLSCSQTLNHNVMYWYQQKSSQAPKLLFHYYDKDFNNEADTPDNFQSRRPNTSFCFLDIRSPGLGDTAMYLCATSRSRDRGETQYFGPGTRLLVL.